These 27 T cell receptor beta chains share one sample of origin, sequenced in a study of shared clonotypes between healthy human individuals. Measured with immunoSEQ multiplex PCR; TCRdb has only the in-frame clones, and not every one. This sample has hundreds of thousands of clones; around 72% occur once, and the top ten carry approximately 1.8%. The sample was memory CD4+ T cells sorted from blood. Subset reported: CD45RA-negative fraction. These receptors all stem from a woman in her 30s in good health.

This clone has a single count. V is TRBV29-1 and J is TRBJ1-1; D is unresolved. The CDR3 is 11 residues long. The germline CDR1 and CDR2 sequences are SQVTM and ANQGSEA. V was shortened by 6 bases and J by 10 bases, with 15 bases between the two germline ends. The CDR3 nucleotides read TGCAGCGTCGCCGACGCGGGGAGAGCTTTCTTT. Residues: CSVADAGRAFF.

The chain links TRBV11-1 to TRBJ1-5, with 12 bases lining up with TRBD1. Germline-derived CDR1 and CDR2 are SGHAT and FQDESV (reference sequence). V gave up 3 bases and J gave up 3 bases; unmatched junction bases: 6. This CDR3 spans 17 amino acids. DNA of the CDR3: TGTGCCAGCAGCTTCCTGCCGGGACAGGGGGCCAATCAGCCCCAGCATTTT. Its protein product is CASSFLPGQGANQPQHF.

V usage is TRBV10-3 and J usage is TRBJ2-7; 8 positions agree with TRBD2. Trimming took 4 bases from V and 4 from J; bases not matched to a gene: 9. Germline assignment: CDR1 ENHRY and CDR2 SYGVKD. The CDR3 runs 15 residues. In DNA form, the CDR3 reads TGTGCCATCAGTGGGGACGGGGGGGCTCGGTACGAGCAGTACTTC. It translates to CAISGDGGARYEQYF.

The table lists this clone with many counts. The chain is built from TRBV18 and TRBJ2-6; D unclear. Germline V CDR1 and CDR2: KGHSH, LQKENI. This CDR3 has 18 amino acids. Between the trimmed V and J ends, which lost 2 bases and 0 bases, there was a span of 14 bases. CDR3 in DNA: TGTGCCAGCTCACCATCCCTTCAGACCCGCTCTGGGGCCAACGTCCTGACTTTC. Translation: CASSPSLQTRSGANVLTF.

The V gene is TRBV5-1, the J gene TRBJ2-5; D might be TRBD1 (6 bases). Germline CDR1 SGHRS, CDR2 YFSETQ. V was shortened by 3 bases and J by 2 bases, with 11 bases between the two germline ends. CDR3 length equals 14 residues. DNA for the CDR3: TGCGCCAGCAGCTCCAACAGGGTACAAGAGACCCAGTACTTC. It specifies CASSSNRVQETQYF.

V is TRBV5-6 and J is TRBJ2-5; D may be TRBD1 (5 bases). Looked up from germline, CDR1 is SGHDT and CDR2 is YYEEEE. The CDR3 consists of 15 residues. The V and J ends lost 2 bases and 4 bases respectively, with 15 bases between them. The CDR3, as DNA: TGTGCCAGCAGCTTAAATCCAGGGTCTGGAGAGACCCAGTACTTC. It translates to CASSLNPGSGETQYF.

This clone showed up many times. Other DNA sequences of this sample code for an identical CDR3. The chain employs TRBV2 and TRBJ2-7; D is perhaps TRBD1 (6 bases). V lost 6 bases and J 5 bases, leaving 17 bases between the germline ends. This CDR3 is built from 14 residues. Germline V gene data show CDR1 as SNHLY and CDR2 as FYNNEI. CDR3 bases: TGTGCCAGCAGCAGGGACAATGGGGCCCACGAGCAGTACTTC. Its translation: CASSRDNGAHEQYF.

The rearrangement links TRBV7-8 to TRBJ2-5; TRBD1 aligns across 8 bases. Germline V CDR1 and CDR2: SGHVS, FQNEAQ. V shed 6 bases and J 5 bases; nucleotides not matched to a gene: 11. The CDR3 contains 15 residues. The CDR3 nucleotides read TGTGCCAGCAGTTCATCAGGGGGCCCGTCCGAGACCCAGTACTTC. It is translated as CASSSSGGPSETQYF.

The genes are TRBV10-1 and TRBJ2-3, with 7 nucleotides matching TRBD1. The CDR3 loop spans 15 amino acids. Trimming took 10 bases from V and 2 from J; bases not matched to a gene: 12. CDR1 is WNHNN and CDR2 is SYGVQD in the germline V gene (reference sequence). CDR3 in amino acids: CATSTGQSDTDTQYF. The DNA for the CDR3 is TGCGCCACCTCGACGGGACAGTCCGACACAGATACGCAGTATTTT.

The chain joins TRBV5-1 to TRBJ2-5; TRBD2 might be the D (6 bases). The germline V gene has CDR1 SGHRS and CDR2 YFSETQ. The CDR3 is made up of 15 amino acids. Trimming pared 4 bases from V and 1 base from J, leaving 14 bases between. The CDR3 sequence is CASSPSRTTQETQYF. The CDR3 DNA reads TGCGCCAGCAGCCCCTCTAGGACTACCCAAGAGACCCAGTACTTC.

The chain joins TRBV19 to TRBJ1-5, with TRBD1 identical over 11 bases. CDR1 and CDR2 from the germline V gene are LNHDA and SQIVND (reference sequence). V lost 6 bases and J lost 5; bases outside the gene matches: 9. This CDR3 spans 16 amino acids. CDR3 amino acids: CASRTPGQGVDQPQHF. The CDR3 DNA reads TGTGCCAGTAGAACTCCGGGACAGGGGGTTGATCAGCCCCAGCATTTT.

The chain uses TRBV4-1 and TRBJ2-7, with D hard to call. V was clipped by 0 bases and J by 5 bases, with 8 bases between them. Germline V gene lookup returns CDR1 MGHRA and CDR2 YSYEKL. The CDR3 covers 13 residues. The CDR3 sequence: CASSQDRVNEQYF. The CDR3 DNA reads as TGCGCCAGCAGCCAAGATCGCGTGAACGAGCAGTACTTC.

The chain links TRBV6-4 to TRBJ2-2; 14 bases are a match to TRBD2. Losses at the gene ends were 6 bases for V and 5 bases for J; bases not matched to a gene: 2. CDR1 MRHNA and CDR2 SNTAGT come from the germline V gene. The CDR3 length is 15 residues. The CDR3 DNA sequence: TGTGCCAGCAGAGGACTAGCGGGAGGAACCGGGGAGCTGTTTTTT. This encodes CASRGLAGGTGELFF.

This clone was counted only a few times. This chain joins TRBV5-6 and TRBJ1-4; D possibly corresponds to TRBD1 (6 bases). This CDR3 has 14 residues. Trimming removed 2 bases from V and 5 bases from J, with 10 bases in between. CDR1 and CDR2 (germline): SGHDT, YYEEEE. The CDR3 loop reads CASSLTGRNEKLFF. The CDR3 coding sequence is TGTGCCAGCAGCTTAACAGGGAGAAATGAAAAACTGTTTTTT.

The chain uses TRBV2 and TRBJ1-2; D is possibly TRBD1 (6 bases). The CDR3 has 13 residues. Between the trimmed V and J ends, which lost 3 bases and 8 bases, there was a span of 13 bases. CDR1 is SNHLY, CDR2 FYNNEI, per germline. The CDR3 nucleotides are TGTGCCAGCAGTGACCCGGGGGGCGACGGCTACACCTTC. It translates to CASSDPGGDGYTF. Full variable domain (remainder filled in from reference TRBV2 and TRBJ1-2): EPEVTQTPSHQVTQMGQEVILRCVPISNHLYFYWYRQILGQKVEFLVSFYNNEISEKSEIFDDQFSVERPDGSNFTLKIRSTKLEDSAMYFCASSDPGGDGYTFGSGTRLTVV.

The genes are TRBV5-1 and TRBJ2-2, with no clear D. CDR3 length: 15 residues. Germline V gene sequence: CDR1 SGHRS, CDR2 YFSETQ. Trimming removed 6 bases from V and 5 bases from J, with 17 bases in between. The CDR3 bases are TGCGCCAGCAATATTGCACGCGGTTTTACCGGGGAGCTGTTTTTT. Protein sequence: CASNIARGFTGELFF.

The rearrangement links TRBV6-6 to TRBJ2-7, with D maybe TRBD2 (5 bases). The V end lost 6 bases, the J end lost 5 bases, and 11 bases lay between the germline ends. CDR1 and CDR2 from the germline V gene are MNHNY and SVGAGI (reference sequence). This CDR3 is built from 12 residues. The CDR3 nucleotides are TGTGCCAGCAGGGCCGGGATCCACGAGCAGTACTTC. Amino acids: CASRAGIHEQYF.

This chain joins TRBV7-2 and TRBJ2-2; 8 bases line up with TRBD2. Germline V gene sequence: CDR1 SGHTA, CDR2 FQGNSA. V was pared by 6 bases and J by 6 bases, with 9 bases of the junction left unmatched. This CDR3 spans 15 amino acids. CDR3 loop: CASRLGAGVPGELFF. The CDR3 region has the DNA TGTGCCAGCAGGCTCGGAGCGGGAGTTCCCGGGGAGCTGTTTTTT.

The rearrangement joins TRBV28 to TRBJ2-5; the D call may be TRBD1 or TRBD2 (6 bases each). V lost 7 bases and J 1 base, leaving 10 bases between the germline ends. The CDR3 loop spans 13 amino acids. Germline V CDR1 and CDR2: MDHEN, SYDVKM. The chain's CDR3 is CASIGGPQETQYF. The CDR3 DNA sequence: TGTGCCAGCATAGGGGGGCCCCAAGAGACCCAGTACTTC.

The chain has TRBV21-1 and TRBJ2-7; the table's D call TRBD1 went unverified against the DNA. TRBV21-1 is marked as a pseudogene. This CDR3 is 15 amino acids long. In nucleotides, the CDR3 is TGTGCCAAAGAGACAGGGGGAAACCTCTCCTACGAGCAGTACTTC. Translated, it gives CAKETGGNLSYEQYF.

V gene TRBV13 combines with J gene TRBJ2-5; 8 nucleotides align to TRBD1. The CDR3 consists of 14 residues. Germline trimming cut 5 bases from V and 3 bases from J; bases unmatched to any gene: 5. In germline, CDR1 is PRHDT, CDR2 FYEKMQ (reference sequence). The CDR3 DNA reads TGTGCCAGCAGCCCGCCGGACAGGGAAGAGACCCAGTACTTC. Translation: CASSPPDREETQYF.

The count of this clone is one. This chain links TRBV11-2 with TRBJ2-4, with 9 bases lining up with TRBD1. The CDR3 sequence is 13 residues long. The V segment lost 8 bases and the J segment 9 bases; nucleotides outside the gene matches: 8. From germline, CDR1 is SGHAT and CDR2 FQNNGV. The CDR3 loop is CASGTGLGTIQYF. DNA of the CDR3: TGTGCCAGCGGGACAGGGCTAGGGACCATTCAGTACTTC.

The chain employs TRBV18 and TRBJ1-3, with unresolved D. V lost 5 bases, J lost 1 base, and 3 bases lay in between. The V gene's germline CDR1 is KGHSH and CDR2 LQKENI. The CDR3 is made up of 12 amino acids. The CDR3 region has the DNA TGTGCCAGCTCAGGGTCTGGAAACACCATATATTTT. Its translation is CASSGSGNTIYF.

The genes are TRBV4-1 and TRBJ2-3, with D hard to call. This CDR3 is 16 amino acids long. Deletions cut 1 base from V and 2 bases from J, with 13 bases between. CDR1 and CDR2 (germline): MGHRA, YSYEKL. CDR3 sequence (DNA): TGCGCCAGCAGCCAAGTAGGAAGGGTCATCACAGATACGCAGTATTTT. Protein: CASSQVGRVITDTQYF.

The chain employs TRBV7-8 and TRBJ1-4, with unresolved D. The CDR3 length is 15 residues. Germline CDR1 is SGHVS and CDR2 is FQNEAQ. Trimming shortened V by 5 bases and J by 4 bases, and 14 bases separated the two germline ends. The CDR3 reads CASSPFRVLNEKLFF. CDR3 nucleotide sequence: TGTGCCAGCAGCCCATTCCGGGTCCTTAATGAAAAACTGTTTTTT. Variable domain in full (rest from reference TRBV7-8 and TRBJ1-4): GAGVSQSPRYKVAKRGQDVALRCDPISGHVSLFWYQQALGQGPEFLTYFQNEAQLDKSGLPSDRFFAERPEGSVSTLKIQRTQQEDSAVYLCASSPFRVLNEKLFFGSGTQLSVL.

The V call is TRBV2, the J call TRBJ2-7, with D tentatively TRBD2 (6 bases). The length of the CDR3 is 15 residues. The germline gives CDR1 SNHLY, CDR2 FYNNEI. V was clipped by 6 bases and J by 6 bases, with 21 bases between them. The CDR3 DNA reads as TGTGCCAGCAGGGGGGGATTCGCAGGTGGGGTCGAGCAGTACTTC. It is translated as CASRGGFAGGVEQYF.

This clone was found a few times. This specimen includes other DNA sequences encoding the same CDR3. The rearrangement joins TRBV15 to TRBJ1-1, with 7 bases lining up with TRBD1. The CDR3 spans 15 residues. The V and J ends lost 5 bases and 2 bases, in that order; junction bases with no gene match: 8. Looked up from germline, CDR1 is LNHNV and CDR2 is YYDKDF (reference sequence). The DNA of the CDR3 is TGTGCCACCAGCCGGGGGGGGACAGCAAACACTGAAGCTTTCTTT. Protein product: CATSRGGTANTEAFF.